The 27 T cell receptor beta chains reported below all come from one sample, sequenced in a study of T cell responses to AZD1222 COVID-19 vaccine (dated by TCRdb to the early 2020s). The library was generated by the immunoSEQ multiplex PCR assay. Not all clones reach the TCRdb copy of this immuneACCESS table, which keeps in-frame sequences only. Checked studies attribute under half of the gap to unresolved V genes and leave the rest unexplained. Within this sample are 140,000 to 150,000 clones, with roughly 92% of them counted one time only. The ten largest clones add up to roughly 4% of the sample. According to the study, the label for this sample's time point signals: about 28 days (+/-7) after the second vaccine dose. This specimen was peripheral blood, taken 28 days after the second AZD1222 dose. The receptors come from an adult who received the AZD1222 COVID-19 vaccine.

The CDR3 DNA sequence: TGTGCCAGCACCTTCGGGGGGCAGGCGTTTAATGAAAAACTGTTTTTT. This gives the protein CASTFGGQAFNEKLFF. This chain connects TRBV5-4 to TRBJ1-4, with D maybe TRBD1 (6 bases). Germline V gene sequence: CDR1 SGHNT, CDR2 YYREEE (reference sequence). The CDR3 sequence is 16 residues long. Deletions cut 6 bases from V and 4 bases from J, with 19 bases between.

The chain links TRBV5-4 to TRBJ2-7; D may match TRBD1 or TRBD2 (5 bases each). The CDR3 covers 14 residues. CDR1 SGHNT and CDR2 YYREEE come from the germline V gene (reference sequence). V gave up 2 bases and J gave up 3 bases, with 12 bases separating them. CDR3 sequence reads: CASSLVGRDYEQYF. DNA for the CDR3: TGTGCCAGCAGCTTAGTGGGACGAGACTACGAGCAGTACTTC. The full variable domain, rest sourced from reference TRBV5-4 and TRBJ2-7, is ETGVTQSPTHLIKTRGQQVTLRCSSQSGHNTVSWYQQALGQGPQFIFQYYREEENGRGNFPPRFSGLQFPNYSSELNVNALELDDSALYLCASSLVGRDYEQYFGPGTRLTVT.

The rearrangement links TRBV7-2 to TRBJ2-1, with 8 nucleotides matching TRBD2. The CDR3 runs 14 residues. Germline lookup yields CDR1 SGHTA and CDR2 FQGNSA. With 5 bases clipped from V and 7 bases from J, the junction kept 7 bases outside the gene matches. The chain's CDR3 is CASSGSGDRNEQFF. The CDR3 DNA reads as TGTGCCAGCAGCGGTAGCGGGGATAGGAATGAGCAGTTCTTC.

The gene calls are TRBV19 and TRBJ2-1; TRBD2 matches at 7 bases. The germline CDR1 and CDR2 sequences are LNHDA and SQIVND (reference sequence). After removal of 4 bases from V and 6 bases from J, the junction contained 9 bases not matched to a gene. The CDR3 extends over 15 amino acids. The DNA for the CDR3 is TGTGCCAGTAGTAAGGGACTAACTAAAGGCAATGAGCAGTTCTTC. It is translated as CASSKGLTKGNEQFF. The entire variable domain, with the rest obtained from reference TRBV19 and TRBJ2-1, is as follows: DGGITQSPKYLFRKEGQNVTLSCEQNLNHDAMYWYRQDPGQGLRLIYYSQIVNDFQKGDIAEGYSVSREKKESFPLTVTSAQKNPTAFYLCASSKGLTKGNEQFFGPGTRLTVL.

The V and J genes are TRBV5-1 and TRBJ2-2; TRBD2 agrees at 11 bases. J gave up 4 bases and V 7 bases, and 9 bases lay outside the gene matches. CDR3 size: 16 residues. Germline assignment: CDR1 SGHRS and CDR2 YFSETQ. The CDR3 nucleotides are TGCGCCAGCGGATCTTTACTAGCGGGAGTCACCGGGGAGCTGTTTTTT. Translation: CASGSLLAGVTGELFF. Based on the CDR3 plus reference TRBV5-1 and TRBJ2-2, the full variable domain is KAGVTQTPRYLIKTRGQQVTLSCSPISGHRSVSWYQQTPGQGLQFLFEYFSETQRNKGNFPGRFSGRQFSNSRSEMNVSTLELGDSALYLCASGSLLAGVTGELFFGEGSRLTVL.

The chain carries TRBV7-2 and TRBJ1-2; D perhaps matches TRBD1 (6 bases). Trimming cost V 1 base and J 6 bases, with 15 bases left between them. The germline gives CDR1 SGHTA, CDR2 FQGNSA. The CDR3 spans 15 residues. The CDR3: CASSLEGRGENGYTF. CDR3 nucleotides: TGTGCCAGCAGCTTAGAGGGCAGGGGCGAAAATGGCTACACCTTC.

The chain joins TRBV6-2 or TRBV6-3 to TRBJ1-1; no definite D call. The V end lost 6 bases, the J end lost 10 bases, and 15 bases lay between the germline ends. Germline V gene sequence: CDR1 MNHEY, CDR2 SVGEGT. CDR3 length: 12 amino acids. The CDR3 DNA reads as TGTGCCAGCAGCGCCTTAAGCCGGGGAGCTTTCTTT. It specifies CASSALSRGAFF.

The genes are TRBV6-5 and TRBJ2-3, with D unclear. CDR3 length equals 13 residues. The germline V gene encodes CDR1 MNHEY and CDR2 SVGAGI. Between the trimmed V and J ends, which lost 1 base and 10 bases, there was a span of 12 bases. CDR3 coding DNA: TGTGCCAGCAGTTACTTTGGCGGACGACCGCAGTATTTT. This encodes CASSYFGGRPQYF.

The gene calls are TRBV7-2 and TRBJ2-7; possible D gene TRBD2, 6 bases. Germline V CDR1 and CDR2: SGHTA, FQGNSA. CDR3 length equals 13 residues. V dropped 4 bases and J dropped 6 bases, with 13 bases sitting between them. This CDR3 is CASSWGSGSEQYF. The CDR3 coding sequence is TGTGCCAGCAGCTGGGGGAGCGGGTCCGAGCAGTACTTC.

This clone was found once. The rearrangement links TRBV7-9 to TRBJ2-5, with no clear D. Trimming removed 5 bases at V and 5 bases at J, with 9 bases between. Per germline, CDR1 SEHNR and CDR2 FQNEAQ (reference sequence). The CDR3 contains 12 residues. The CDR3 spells CASSLGLETQYF. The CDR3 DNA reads TGTGCCAGCAGCCTGGGGTTGGAGACCCAGTACTTC.

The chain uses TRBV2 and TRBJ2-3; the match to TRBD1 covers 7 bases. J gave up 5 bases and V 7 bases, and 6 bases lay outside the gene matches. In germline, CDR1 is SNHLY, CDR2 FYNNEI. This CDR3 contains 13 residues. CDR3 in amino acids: CASNYQGVDTQYF. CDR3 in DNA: TGTGCCAGCAACTACCAGGGGGTAGATACGCAGTATTTT.

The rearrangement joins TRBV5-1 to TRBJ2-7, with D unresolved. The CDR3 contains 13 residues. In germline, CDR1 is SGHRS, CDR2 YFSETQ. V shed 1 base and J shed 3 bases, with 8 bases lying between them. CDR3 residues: CASSLSSYYEQYF. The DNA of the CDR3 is TGCGCCAGCAGCTTGAGCTCCTACTACGAGCAGTACTTC.

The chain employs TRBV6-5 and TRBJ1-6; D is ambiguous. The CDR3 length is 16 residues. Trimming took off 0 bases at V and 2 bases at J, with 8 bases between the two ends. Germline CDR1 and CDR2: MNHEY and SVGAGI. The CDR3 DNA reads TGTGCCAGCAGTTACTCTGCGACACCCTATAATTCACCCCTCCACTTT. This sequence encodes CASSYSATPYNSPLHF.

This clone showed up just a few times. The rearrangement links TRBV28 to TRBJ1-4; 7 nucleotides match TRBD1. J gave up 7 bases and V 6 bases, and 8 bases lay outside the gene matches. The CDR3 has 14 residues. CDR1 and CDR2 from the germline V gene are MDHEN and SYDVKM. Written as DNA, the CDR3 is TGTGCCAGCAGCCGCGCCGGGGACAGTGAAAAACTGTTTTTT. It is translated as CASSRAGDSEKLFF.

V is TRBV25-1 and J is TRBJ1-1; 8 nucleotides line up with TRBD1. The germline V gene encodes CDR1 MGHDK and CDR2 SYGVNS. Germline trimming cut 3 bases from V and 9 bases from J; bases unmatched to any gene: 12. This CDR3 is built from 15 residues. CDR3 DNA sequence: TGTGCCAGCAGTGACCGGACAGGGATCTTTAGGAAAGCTTTCTTT. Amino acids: CASSDRTGIFRKAFF. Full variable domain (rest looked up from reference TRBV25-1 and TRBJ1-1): EADIYQTPRYLVIGTGKKITLECSQTMGHDKMYWYQQDPGMELHLIHYSYGVNSTEKGDLSSESTVSRIRTEHFPLTLESARPSHTSQYLCASSDRTGIFRKAFFGQGTRLTVV.

The DNA of the CDR3 is TGCAGTGCTTGGGACAGGGGAACCATATATTTT. Translated, it gives CSAWDRGTIYF. The chain is built from TRBV20-1 and TRBJ1-3; TRBD1 matches at 10 bases. The CDR3 spans 11 residues. V shed 5 bases, J shed 10 bases, and the junction held 2 bases outside the gene matches. The V gene's germline CDR1 is DFQATT and CDR2 SNEGSKA (reference sequence).

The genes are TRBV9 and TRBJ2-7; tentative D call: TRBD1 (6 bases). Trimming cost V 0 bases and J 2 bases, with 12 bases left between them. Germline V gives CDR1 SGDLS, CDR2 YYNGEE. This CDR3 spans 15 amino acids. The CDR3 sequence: CASSVAGGAAYEQYF. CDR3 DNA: TGTGCCAGCAGCGTAGCTGGGGGCGCAGCCTACGAGCAGTACTTC.

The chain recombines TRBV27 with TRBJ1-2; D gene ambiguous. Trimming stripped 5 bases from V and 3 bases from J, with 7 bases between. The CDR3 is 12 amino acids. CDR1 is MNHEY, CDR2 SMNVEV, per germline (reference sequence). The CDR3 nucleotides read TGTGCCAGCAGTGGTCAGGACTATGGCTACACCTTC. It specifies CASSGQDYGYTF.

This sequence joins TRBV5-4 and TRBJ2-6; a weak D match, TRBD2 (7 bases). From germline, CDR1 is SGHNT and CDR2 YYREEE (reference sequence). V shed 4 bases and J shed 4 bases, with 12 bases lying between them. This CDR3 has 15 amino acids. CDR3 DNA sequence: TGTGCCAGCAGCCGGGGGGCGCGGGGGGCCAACGTCCTGACTTTC. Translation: CASSRGARGANVLTF.

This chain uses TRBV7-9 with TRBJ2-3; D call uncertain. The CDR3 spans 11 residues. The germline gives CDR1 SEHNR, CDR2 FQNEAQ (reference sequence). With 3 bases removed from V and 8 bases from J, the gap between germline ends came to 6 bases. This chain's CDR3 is CASSLEGTQYF. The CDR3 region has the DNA TGTGCCAGCAGCTTGGAAGGTACGCAGTATTTT.

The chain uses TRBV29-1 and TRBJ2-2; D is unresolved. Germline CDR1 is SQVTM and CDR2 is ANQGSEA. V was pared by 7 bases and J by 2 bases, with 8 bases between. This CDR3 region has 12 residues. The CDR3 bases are TGCAGCGCCCTTGACAACACCGGGGAGCTGTTTTTT. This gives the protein CSALDNTGELFF.

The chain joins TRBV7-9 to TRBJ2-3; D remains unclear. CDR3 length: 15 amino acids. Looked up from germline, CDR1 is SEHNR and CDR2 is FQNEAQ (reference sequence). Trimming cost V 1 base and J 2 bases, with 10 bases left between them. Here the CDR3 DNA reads TGTGCCAGCAGCTTAGGGACCACCCCCACAGATACGCAGTATTTT. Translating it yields CASSLGTTPTDTQYF. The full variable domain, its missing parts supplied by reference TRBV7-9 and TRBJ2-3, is DTGVSQNPRHKITKRGQNVTFRCDPISEHNRLYWYRQTLGQGPEFLTYFQNEAQLEKSRLLSDRFSAERPKGSFSTLEIQRTEQGDSAMYLCASSLGTTPTDTQYFGPGTRLTVL.

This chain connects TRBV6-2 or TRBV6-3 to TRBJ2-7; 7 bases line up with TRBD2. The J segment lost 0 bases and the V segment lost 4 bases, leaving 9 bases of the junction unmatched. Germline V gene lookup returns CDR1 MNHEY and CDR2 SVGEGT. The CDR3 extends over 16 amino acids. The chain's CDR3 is CASSWSIGGSSYEQYF. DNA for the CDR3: TGTGCCAGCAGTTGGTCCATCGGCGGGAGCTCCTACGAGCAGTACTTC.

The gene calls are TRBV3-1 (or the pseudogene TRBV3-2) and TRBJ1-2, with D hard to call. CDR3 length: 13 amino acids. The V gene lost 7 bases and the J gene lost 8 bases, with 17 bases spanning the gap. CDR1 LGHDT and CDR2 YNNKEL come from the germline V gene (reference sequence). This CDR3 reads CASTKSKGGGYTF. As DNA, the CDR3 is TGTGCCAGCACCAAATCGAAAGGCGGCGGCTACACCTTC.

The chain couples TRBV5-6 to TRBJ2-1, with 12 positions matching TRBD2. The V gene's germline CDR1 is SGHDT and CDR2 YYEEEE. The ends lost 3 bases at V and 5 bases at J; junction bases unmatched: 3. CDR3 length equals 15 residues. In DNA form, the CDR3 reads TGTGCCAGCAGCTCTAGCGGGGGGGCTAACAATGAGCAGTTCTTC. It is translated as CASSSSGGANNEQFF.

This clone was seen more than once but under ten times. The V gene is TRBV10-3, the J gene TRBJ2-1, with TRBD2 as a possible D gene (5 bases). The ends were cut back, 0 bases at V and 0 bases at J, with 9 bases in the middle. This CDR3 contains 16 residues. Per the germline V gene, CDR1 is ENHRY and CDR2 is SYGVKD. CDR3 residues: CAISESMAGSYNEQFF. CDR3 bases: TGTGCCATCAGTGAGTCGATGGCGGGCTCCTACAATGAGCAGTTCTTC.

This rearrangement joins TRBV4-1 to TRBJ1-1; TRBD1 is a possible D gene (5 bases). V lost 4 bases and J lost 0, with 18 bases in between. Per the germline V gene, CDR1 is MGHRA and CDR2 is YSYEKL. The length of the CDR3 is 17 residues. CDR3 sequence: CASSPKRGLELNTEAFF. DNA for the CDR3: TGCGCCAGCAGCCCAAAAAGGGGACTGGAGTTGAACACTGAAGCTTTCTTT.